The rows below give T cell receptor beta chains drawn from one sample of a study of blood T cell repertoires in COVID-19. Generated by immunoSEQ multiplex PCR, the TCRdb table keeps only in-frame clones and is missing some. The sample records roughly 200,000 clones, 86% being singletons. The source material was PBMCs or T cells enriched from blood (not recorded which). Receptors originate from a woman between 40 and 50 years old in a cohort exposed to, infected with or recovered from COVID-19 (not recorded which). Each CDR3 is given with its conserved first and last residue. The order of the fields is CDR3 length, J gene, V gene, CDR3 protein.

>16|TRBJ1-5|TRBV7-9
CASSKGSGYSNQPQHF
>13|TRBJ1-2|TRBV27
CASSPDRADGYTF
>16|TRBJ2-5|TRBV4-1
CASSQEGGLAFGAQYF
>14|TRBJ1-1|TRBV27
CASSALEGWTEAFF
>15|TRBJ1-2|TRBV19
CASSIPRVLTYGYTF
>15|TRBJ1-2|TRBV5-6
CASSLGRGQGGGYTF
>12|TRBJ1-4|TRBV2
CASSGPGGKLFF
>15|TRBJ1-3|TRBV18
CASSPDRFSGNTIYF
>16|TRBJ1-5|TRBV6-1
CASSEAPGSGLQPQHF
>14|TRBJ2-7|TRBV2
CASTVRQGAYEQYF
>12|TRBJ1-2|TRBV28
CASSSGPYGYTF
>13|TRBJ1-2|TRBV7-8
CASSLSLFYGYTF
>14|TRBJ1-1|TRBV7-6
CASGPQGRPTEAFF
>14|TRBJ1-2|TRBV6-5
CASSLNRVNYGYTF
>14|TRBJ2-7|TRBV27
CASSDLDRPYEQYF